This passage covers 18 T cell receptor beta chains from one sample sequenced in a study of identifying expanded T cells in peripheral blood. The assay was immunoSEQ multiplex PCR, and TCRdb's table has in-frame clones only and misses some. Of some 120,000 clones in the sample, around 84% were seen once. What was sequenced was blood. These receptors originate from a person aged 18 to 70 in good health.

The genes are TRBV19 and TRBJ1-3; D uncertain. Trimming left V 1 base short and J 4 bases short, with 17 bases between. The CDR3 is made up of 17 amino acids. Germline-derived CDR1 and CDR2 are LNHDA and SQIVND (reference sequence). In nucleotides, the CDR3 is TGTGCCAGTAGTATAGTGGCTCCGGATCTGTCCGGAAACACCATATATTTT. This codes for CASSIVAPDLSGNTIYF.

The table lists this clone with a count of one. This sequence joins TRBV9 and TRBJ1-2; no firm D call. The CDR3 sequence is 12 residues long. The germline V and J ends were trimmed by 4 bases and 7 bases, with 11 bases remaining between them. CDR1 and CDR2 (germline): SGDLS, YYNGEE. CDR3 region: CASSSRMSGYTF. The CDR3 nucleotides are TGTGCCAGCAGCTCCCGCATGAGTGGCTACACCTTC.

This clone appeared once. The chain links TRBV7-9 to TRBJ1-2; D is unresolved. Trimming removed 0 bases from V and 6 bases from J, with 11 bases in between. The CDR3 totals 14 residues. In germline, CDR1 is SEHNR, CDR2 FQNEAQ (reference sequence). CDR3 sequence reads: CASSLADRVDGYTF. The CDR3 DNA reads as TGTGCCAGCAGCTTAGCCGACCGGGTCGATGGCTACACCTTC.

This sequence joins TRBV29-1 and TRBJ1-2; a possible D gene is TRBD1 (5 bases). The germline V and J ends were trimmed by 1 base and 5 bases, with 14 bases remaining between them. The germline gives CDR1 SQVTM, CDR2 ANQGSEA. This CDR3 comprises 14 residues. The CDR3 DNA reads TGCAGCGTTGAAGCGGCAGGGAGGTTGTATGGCTACACCTTC. Translated: CSVEAAGRLYGYTF. Using reference TRBV29-1 and TRBJ1-2 for the parts outside the CDR3, the full variable domain is SAVISQKPSRDICQRGTSLTIQCQVDSQVTMMFWYRQQPGQSLTLIATANQGSEATYESGFVIDKFPISRPNLTFSTLTVSNMSPEDSSIYLCSVEAAGRLYGYTFGSGTRLTVV.

The gene calls are TRBV5-6 and TRBJ1-1; no clear D. The CDR3 runs 15 residues. Trimming removed 3 bases from V and 0 bases from J, with 12 bases in between. The germline gives CDR1 SGHDT, CDR2 YYEEEE. Written as DNA, the CDR3 is TGTGCCAGCAGCTCCCAGCCATTCTTGAACACTGAAGCTTTCTTT. It codes for CASSSQPFLNTEAFF.

Note on this clone: Other DNA sequences within the sample encode an identical CDR3. V is TRBV7-9 and J is TRBJ1-2; TRBD1 matches 7 bases. Germline V gene lookup returns CDR1 SEHNR and CDR2 FQNEAQ (reference sequence). The V gene end was trimmed by 1 base and the J gene end by 4 bases; junction bases not matched to a gene: 0. The CDR3 extends over 13 amino acids. The CDR3 region is CASSLGQGYGYTF. The CDR3 coding sequence is TGTGCCAGCAGCTTAGGACAGGGCTATGGCTACACCTTC.

This clone was recorded only once. The V gene is TRBV7-8, the J gene TRBJ2-7; 7 bases match TRBD1. Germline-derived CDR1 and CDR2 are SGHVS and FQNEAQ. The CDR3 is 14 residues long. V dropped 5 bases and J dropped 6; count of bases not matched to a gene: 10. Written as DNA, the CDR3 is TGTGCCAGCAGCCTAGACAGGGCCCCCTCCGAGCAGTACTTC. It codes for CASSLDRAPSEQYF.

This chain uses TRBV7-8 with TRBJ1-3, with D perhaps TRBD1 (5 bases). In germline, CDR1 is SGHVS, CDR2 FQNEAQ. V lost 1 base and J lost 0, with 10 bases in between. The CDR3 covers 16 residues. The CDR3 DNA is TGTGCCAGCAGCTTAGGAGGGGCGGGCTCTGGAAACACCATATATTTT. This codes for CASSLGGAGSGNTIYF.

The chain joins TRBV12-5 to TRBJ2-5; TRBD2 aligns across 8 bases. The CDR3 length is 15 residues. The J segment lost 5 bases and the V segment lost 1 base, leaving 6 bases of the junction unmatched. Germline values: CDR1 LGHNT, CDR2 FRNRAP. CDR3 protein: CASGLGRGGQETQYF. CDR3 sequence (DNA): TGTGCTAGTGGTTTGGGTCGGGGGGGCCAGGAGACCCAGTACTTC.

The chain is built from TRBV5-6 and TRBJ1-5, with TRBD1 identical over 11 bases. The ends lost 4 bases at V and 5 bases at J; junction bases unmatched: 8. The CDR3 is 16 amino acids. Germline assignment: CDR1 SGHDT and CDR2 YYEEEE. Here the CDR3 reads CASSQRDRGEYQPQHF. The CDR3 DNA follows: TGTGCCAGCAGCCAAAGGGACAGGGGGGAATATCAGCCCCAGCATTTT.

The chain combines TRBV25-1 with TRBJ2-5; D call uncertain. The germline CDR1 and CDR2 sequences are MGHDK and SYGVNS. The CDR3 extends over 13 amino acids. Trimming took 3 bases from V and 2 from J, leaving 7 bases between them. The CDR3 region has the DNA TGTGCCAGCAGTGAGGGTGGGCAAGAGACCCAGTACTTC. This translates into CASSEGGQETQYF.

This chain uses TRBV18 with TRBJ2-2, with a possible D match to TRBD1 (6 bases). Germline CDR1 reads KGHSH; CDR2 reads LQKENI. V gave up 3 bases and J gave up 1 base, with 9 bases separating them. The CDR3 extends over 15 amino acids. The CDR3 nucleotides read TGTGCCAGCTCACCGGTACAGGGGAACACCGGGGAGCTGTTTTTT. Translated: CASSPVQGNTGELFF.

The chain employs TRBV19 and TRBJ2-1; D gene unclear. The V and J ends lost 3 bases and 6 bases respectively, with 9 bases between them. This CDR3 is 13 amino acids long. Germline V gene sequence: CDR1 LNHDA, CDR2 SQIVND (reference sequence). In nucleotides, the CDR3 is TGTGCCAGTAGTATCGGCGCCGGCAATGAGCAGTTCTTC. Translation: CASSIGAGNEQFF.

CDR3 residues: CASSIRDSPTDTQYF. CDR3 DNA sequence: TGTGCCAGCAGTATCCGGGACTCTCCCACAGATACGCAGTATTTT. This chain uses TRBV7-2 with TRBJ2-3, with D perhaps TRBD2 (6 bases). CDR1 is SGHTA, CDR2 FQGNSA, per germline. V was pared by 6 bases and J by 2 bases, with 15 bases between. The CDR3 is 15 residues long.

V is TRBV13 and J is TRBJ2-7, with D possibly being TRBD2 (5 bases). This CDR3 is 12 amino acids long. CDR1 and CDR2 (germline): PRHDT, FYEKMQ (reference sequence). V lost 3 bases to trimming and J lost 5 bases, with 8 bases between them. DNA for the CDR3: TGTGCCAGCAGCTTCGGGGTAAACGAGCAGTACTTC. Its protein product is CASSFGVNEQYF.

The V gene is TRBV2, the J gene TRBJ2-5, with 7 nucleotides matching TRBD2. Per germline, CDR1 SNHLY and CDR2 FYNNEI. The CDR3 has 16 residues. V dropped 5 bases and J dropped 5; count of bases not matched to a gene: 14. CDR3 nucleotides: TGTGCCAGCAGTCGGAGTGCTAACTGGGGGGGGGAGACCCAGTACTTC. Translating it yields CASSRSANWGGETQYF.

This clone was detected a few times. This chain connects TRBV7-2 to TRBJ2-5; TRBD1 or TRBD2 may be the D gene (5 bases each). Germline loops: CDR1 SGHTA, CDR2 FQGNSA. The CDR3 is 14 amino acids. V lost 4 bases and J 5 bases, leaving 14 bases between the germline ends. As DNA, the CDR3 is TGTGCCAGCAGCTCAGGACCCGGGGCGGAGACCCAGTACTTC. As protein: CASSSGPGAETQYF.

Regarding this clone: In the same sample, other DNA sequences code for this CDR3. The chain carries TRBV18 and TRBJ2-3; 10 bases agree with TRBD1. The CDR3 has 15 residues. J lost 4 bases, V lost 1 base, and 2 bases had no gene match. Germline V gene lookup returns CDR1 KGHSH and CDR2 LQKENI. Written as DNA, the CDR3 is TGTGCCAGCTCACCACGGGACAGGGGCGCAGATACGCAGTATTTT. This gives the protein CASSPRDRGADTQYF.